This passage covers 4 T cell receptor beta chains from one sample sequenced in a study of blood T cell repertoires in COVID-19. The table came from immunoSEQ multiplex PCR; TCRdb's copy has only in-frame clones and leaves some out. The sample has 150,000 to 200,000 clones, 85% to 90% seen once; the top ten hold 7%. Sample: peripheral blood. The receptors come from a woman of 80 years or more in a cohort sampled during active or convalescent COVID-19.

The J gene is TRBJ1-2, the V gene TRBV5-1; 11 nucleotides line up with TRBD1. V gave up 4 bases and J gave up 5 bases; unmatched junction bases: 10. The germline gives CDR1 SGHRS, CDR2 YFSETQ. The CDR3 runs to 16 residues. The CDR3 loop reads CASSAGTGTGGYGYTF. CDR3 DNA: TGCGCCAGCAGCGCCGGAACCGGGACAGGGGGTTATGGCTACACCTTC.

CDR3 amino acids: CASSYSTSGDEQYF. CDR3 bases: TGTGCCAGCAGTTACTCGACTAGCGGGGACGAGCAGTACTTC. V gene TRBV6-2 or TRBV6-3 combines with J gene TRBJ2-7, with 11 bases fitting TRBD2. Unmatched junction bases numbered 0, after V lost 0 bases and J lost 5 bases. In germline, CDR1 is MNHEY, CDR2 SVGEGT. This CDR3 contains 14 residues.

This CDR3 reads CASSLLSEKLFF. DNA of the CDR3: TGTGCCAGCAGTTTGCTGAGTGAAAAACTGTTTTTT. This chain links TRBV11-2 with TRBJ1-4, with unresolved D. The CDR3 spans 12 residues. The V and J ends lost 6 bases and 7 bases respectively, with 9 bases between them. Germline V lookup: CDR1 SGHAT, CDR2 FQNNGV. The full variable domain, completed using reference TRBV11-2 and TRBJ1-4, is EAGVAQSPRYKIIEKRQSVAFWCNPISGHATLYWYQQILGQGPKLLIQFQNNGVVDDSQLPKDRFSAERLKGVDSTLKIQPAKLEDSAVYLCASSLLSEKLFFGSGTQLSVL.

The rearrangement uses TRBV10-1 and TRBJ2-3; no firm D call. The V end was cut by 4 bases, the J end by 2 bases, with 4 bases between. Germline assignment: CDR1 WNHNN and CDR2 SYGVQD (reference sequence). The CDR3 has 12 residues. The CDR3 DNA reads as TGCGCCAGCAGTGCCTTCACAGATACGCAGTATTTT. As protein: CASSAFTDTQYF.